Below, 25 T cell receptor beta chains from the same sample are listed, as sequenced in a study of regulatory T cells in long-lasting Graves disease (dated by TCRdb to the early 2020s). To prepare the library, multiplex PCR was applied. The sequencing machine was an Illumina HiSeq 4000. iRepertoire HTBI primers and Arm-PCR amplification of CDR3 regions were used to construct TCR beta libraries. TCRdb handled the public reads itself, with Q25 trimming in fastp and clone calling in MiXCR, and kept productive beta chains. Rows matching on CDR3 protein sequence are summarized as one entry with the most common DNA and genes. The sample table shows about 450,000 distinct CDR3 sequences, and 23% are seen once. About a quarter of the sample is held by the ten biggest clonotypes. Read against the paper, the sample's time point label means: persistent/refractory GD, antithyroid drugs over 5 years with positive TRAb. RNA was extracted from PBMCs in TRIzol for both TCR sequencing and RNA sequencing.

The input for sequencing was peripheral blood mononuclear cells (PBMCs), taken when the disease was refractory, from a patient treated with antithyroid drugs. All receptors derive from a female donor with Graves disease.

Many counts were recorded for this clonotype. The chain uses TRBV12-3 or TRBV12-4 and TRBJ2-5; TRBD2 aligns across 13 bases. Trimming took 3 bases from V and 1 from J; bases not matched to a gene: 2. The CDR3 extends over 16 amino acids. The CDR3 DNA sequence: TGTGCCAGCAGTTTCGGGACTAGCGGGGTCCAAGAGACCCAGTACTTC. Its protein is CASSFGTSGVQETQYF.

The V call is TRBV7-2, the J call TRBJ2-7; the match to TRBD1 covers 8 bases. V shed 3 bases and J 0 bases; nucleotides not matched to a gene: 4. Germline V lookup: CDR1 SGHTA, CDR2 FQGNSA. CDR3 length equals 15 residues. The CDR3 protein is CASSFHRGTSYEQYF. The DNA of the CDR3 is TGTGCCAGCAGCTTCCACAGGGGGACCTCCTACGAGCAGTACTTC.

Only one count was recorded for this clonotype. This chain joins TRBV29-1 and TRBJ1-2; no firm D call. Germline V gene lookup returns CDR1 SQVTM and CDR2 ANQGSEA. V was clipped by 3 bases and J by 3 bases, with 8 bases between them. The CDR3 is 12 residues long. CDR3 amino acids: CSVDGFDYGYTF. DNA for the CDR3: TGCAGCGTTGACGGGTTTGACTATGGCTACACCTTC.

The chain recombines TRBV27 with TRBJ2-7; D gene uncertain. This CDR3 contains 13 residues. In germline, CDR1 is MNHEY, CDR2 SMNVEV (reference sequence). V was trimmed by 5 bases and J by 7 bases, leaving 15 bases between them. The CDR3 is CASSGVRSGEQYF. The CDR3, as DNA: TGTGCCAGCAGTGGGGTGCGGTCAGGAGAGCAGTACTTC.

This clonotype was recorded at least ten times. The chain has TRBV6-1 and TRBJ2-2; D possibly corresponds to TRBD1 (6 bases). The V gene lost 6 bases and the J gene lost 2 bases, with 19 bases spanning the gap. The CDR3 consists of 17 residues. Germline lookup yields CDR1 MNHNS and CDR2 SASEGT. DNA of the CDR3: TGTGCCAGCAGCTCCCGCCGATCGACAGGAAACACCGGGGAGCTGTTTTTT. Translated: CASSSRRSTGNTGELFF.

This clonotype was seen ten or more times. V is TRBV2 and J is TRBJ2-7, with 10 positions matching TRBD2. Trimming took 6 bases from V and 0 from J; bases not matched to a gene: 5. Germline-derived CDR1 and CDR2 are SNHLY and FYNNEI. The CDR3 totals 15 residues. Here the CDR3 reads CASRLAGGASYEQYF. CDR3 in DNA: TGTGCCAGCAGATTAGCGGGAGGTGCCTCCTACGAGCAGTACTTC.

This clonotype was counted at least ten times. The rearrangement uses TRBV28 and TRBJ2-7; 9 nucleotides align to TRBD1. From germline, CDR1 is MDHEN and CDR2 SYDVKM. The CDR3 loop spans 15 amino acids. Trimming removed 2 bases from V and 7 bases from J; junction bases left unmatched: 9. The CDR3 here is CASSLLLTGGREQYF. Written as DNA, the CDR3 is TGTGCCAGCAGTTTACTCCTTACAGGGGGCAGGGAGCAGTACTTC. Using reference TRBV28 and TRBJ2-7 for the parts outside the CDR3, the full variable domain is DVKVTQSSRYLVKRTGEKVFLECVQDMDHENMFWYRQDPGLGLRLIYFSYDVKMKEKGDIPEGYSVSREKKERFSLILESASTNQTSMYLCASSLLLTGGREQYFGPGTRLTVT.

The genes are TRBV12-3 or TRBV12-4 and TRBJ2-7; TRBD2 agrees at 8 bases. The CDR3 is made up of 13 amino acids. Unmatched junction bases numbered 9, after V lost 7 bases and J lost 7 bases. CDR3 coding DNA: TGTGCCAGCAAGCCCGCGGGAGGTAATGAGCAGTACTTC. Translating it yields CASKPAGGNEQYF.

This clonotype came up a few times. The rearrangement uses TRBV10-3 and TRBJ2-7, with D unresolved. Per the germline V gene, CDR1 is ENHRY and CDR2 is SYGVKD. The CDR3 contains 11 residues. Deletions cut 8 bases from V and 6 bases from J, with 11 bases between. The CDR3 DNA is TGTGCCATCTCCAGGAACCGCGAGCAGTACTTC. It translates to CAISRNREQYF.

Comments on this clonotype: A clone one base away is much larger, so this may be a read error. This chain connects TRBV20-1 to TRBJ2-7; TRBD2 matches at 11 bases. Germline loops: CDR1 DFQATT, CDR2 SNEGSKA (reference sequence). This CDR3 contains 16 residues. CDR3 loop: CSARASGTSGAYEHYF. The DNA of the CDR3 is TGCAGTGCTAGAGCATCGGGGACTAGCGGAGCCTACGAGCATTACTTC.

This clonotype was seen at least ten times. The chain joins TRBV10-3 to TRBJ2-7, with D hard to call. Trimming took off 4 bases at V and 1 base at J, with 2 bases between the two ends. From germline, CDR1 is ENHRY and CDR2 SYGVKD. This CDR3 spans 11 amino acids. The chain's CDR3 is CAISGSYEQYF. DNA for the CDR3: TGTGCCATCAGTGGATCCTACGAGCAGTACTTC.

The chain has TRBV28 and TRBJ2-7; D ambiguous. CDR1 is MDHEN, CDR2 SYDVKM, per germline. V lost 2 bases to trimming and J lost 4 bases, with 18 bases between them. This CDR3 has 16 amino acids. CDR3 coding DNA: TGTGCCAGCAGTTTAAGGTCTAGGGTGGGTGGGTACGAGCAGTACTTC. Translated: CASSLRSRVGGYEQYF.

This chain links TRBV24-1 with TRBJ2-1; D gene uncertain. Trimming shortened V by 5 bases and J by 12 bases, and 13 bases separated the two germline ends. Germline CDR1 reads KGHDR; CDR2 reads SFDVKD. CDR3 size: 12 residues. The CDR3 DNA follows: TGTGCCACCAGTGCCCTGGGGAAAAGGCAGTTCTTC. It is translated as CATSALGKRQFF.

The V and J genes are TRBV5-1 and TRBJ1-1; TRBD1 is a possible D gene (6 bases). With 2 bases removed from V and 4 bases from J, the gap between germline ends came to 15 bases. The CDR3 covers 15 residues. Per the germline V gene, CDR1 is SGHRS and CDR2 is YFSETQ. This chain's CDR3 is CASSFTSQGGTEAFF. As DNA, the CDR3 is TGCGCCAGCAGCTTTACCTCACAGGGTGGCACTGAAGCTTTCTTT.

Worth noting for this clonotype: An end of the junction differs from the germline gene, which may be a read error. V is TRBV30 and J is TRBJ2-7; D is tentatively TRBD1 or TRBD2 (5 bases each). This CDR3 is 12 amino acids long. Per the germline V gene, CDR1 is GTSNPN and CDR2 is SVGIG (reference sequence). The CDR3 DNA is TGTGCCTGGGACTCACTTTGGGACGAGCAGTACTTT. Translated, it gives CAWDSLWDEQYF.

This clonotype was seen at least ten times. The CDR3 is CASSEWSDQYF. CDR3 coding DNA: TGTGCCAGCAGTGAATGGTCGGACCAGTACTTC. This chain uses TRBV6-1 with TRBJ2-5; no firm D call. This CDR3 region has 11 residues. Trimming removed 2 bases at V and 10 bases at J, with 8 bases between. The V gene's germline CDR1 is MNHNS and CDR2 SASEGT.

This chain's CDR3 is CASSIQRGEQYF. In DNA form, the CDR3 reads TGTGCCAGTAGTATACAGCGCGGAGAGCAGTACTTC. The chain is built from TRBV19 and TRBJ2-7; D is unresolved. Germline CDR1 reads LNHDA; CDR2 reads SQIVND (reference sequence). Trimming shortened V by 2 bases and J by 7 bases, and 9 bases separated the two germline ends. CDR3 length: 12 residues.

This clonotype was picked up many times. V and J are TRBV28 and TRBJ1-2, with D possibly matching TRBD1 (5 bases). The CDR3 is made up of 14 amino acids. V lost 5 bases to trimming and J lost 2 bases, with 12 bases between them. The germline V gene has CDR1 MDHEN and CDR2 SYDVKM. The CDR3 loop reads CASSPHRPNYGYTF. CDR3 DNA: TGTGCCAGCAGTCCCCACAGGCCCAACTATGGCTACACCTTC.

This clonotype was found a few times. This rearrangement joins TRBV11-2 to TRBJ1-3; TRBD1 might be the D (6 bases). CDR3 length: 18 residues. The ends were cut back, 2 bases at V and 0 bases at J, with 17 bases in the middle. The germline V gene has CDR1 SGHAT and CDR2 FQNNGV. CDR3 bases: TGTGCCAGCAGCTTAAGACGCGGGACATTATTCTCTGGAAACACCATATATTTT. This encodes CASSLRRGTLFSGNTIYF.

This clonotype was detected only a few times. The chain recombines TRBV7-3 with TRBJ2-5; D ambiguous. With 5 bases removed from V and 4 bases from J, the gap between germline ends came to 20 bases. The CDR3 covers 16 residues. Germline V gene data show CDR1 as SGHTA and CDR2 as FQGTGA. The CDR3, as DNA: TGTGCCAGCAGCCCAAACCCAAGGGCAATGATAGAGACCCAGTACTTC. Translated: CASSPNPRAMIETQYF.

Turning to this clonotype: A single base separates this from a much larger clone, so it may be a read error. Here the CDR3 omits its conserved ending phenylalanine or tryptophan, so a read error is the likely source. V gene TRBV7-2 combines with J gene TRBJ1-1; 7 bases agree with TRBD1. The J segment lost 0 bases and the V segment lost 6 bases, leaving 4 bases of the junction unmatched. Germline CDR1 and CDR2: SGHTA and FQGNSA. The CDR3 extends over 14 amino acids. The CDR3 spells CASRYDRVNTEAFL. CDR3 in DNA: TGTGCCAGCAGATACGACAGGGTGAACACTGAAGCTTTCCTT.

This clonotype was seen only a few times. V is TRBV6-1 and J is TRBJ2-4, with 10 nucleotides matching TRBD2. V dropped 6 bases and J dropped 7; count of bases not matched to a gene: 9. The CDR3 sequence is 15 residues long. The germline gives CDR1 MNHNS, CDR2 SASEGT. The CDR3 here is CASSSGTSDGNIQYF. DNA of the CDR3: TGTGCCAGCAGCTCCGGGACTAGCGATGGGAACATTCAGTACTTC.

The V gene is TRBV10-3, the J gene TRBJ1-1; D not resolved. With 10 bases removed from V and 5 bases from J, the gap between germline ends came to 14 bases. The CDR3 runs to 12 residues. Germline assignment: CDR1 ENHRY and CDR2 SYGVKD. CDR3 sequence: CATNHGETEAFF. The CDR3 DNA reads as TGTGCCACGAACCACGGGGAAACTGAAGCTTTCTTT.

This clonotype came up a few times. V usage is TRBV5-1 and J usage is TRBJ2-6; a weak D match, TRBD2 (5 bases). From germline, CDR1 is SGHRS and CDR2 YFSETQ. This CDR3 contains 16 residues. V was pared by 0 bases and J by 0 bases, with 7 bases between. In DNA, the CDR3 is TGCGCCAGCAGCTTGGAGCGGTCCTCTGGGGCCAACGTCCTGACTTTC. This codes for CASSLERSSGANVLTF.

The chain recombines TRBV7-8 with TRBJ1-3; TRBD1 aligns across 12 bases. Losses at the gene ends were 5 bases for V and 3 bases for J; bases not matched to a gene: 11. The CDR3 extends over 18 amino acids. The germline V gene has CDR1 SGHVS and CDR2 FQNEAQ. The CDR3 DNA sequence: TGTGCCAGCAGCCTGGGGGGGACAGGGGGCTTTAGTGGAAACACCATATATTTT. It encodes CASSLGGTGGFSGNTIYF.